This entry lists 23 T cell receptor beta chains sequenced from one sample in a study of molecular identifiers for immune sequencing clone quantification. Each CDR3 protein gets one entry after TCRdb re-called the PCR reads with MiXCR. This table holds over 85,000 distinct CDR3 sequences, 21% found once. What was sequenced was naive CD8+ T cells from blood, with Jurkat cell RNA spiked in. Stated subset: FACS-sorted CD8+CD4-CCR7+CD45RA+ naive T cells. All receptors come from a human donor in good health. Some libraries in this study had Jurkat cell RNA spiked in.

This clonotype appeared many times. V gene TRBV6-2 or TRBV6-3 combines with J gene TRBJ2-3; D gene uncertain. V lost 6 bases and J 6 bases, leaving 13 bases between the germline ends. There are 13 residues in the CDR3. Germline CDR1 reads MNHEY; CDR2 reads SVGEGT. The CDR3 protein is CASSPTYWDTQYF. DNA of the CDR3: TGTGCCAGCAGCCCTACTTACTGGGATACGCAGTATTTT.

Turning to this clonotype: This may be a read error: a much more frequent sequence differs by one nucleotide. The chain is built from TRBV10-3 and TRBJ1-1; D call uncertain. The CDR3 runs to 16 residues. Germline CDR1 ENHRY, CDR2 SYGVKD. This CDR3 is CAISESSVTKNTGAFF. For the CDR3, the DNA is TGTGCCATCAGTGAGTCGAGTGTCACAAAGAACACTGGAGCTTTCTTT.

A word on this clonotype: The CDR3 end shows no conserved phenylalanine or tryptophan, and so a read error is likely. The chain employs TRBV30 and TRBJ2-7; no firm D call. Germline-derived CDR1 and CDR2 are GTSNPN and SVGIG (reference sequence). This CDR3 region has 13 residues. The CDR3 nucleotides are TGTGCCTGGAGTGCAGGATACTCCTGCGAGCAGTACCTC. It encodes CAWSAGYSCEQYL.

This clonotype was picked up many times. The chain recombines TRBV5-1 with TRBJ2-3; weak D call: TRBD2 (6 bases). The V and J ends lost 4 bases and 0 bases respectively, with 12 bases between them. CDR3 length: 15 residues. Germline CDR1 reads SGHRS; CDR2 reads YFSETQ. Written as DNA, the CDR3 is TGCGCCAGCAGCGCGGGACTGATAAGCACAGATACGCAGTATTTT. This encodes CASSAGLISTDTQYF.

The rearrangement joins TRBV11-2 to TRBJ2-3, with D possibly TRBD1 on 5 matching bases. CDR1 SGHAT and CDR2 FQNNGV come from the germline V gene. V lost 5 bases to trimming and J lost 0 bases, with 12 bases between them. This CDR3 contains 15 residues. Written as DNA, the CDR3 is TGTGCCAGCAGCACTCAGACAGTTAGCACAGATACGCAGTATTTT. Amino acid sequence: CASSTQTVSTDTQYF.

This chain connects TRBV4-1 to TRBJ2-7; D unresolved. The CDR3 is made up of 15 amino acids. V shed 1 base and J shed 7 bases, with 17 bases lying between them. The germline gives CDR1 MGHRA, CDR2 YSYEKL. This CDR3 reads CASSQASDDRREQYF. The CDR3 DNA reads TGCGCCAGCAGCCAAGCTTCGGACGACCGTCGGGAGCAGTACTTC.

This clonotype was seen many times. V gene TRBV11-2 combines with J gene TRBJ2-3, with D uncertain. Per the germline V gene, CDR1 is SGHAT and CDR2 is FQNNGV. Trimming shortened V by 3 bases and J by 6 bases, and 16 bases separated the two germline ends. The CDR3 spans 15 residues. CDR3 nucleotide sequence: TGTGCCAGCAGCTTGCCGGCTCGTTGGTCCGATACGCAGTATTTT. Translated: CASSLPARWSDTQYF.

Details on this clonotype: A read error may explain this, as a much larger clone is one base away. V and J are TRBV7-2 and TRBJ2-7; D is perhaps TRBD1 or TRBD2 (6 bases each). CDR1 and CDR2 from the germline V gene are SGHTA and FQGNSA. CDR3 length: 14 residues. CDR3 amino acids: CAGSLVGGHYEQYF. CDR3 nucleotide sequence: TGTGCCGGCAGCTTAGTCGGGGGCCACTACGAGCAGTACTTC.

At least ten counts were recorded for this clonotype. The V and J genes are TRBV6-5 and TRBJ2-2; 9 bases fit TRBD1. The CDR3 covers 17 residues. Germline values: CDR1 MNHEY, CDR2 SVGAGI. Germline trimming cut 2 bases from V and 1 base from J; bases unmatched to any gene: 5. For the CDR3, the DNA is TGTGCCAGCAGTTACCCAATGGGACAGGGGAACACCGGGGAGCTGTTTTTT. It translates to CASSYPMGQGNTGELFF.

In its sample, this clonotype was seen many times. The chain employs TRBV7-9 and TRBJ2-3, with D tentatively TRBD2 (5 bases). The CDR3 totals 17 residues. Trimming took 4 bases from V and 5 from J, leaving 22 bases between them. CDR1 and CDR2 (germline): SEHNR, FQNEAQ (reference sequence). Here the CDR3 reads CASSSMDPYPRGDTQYF. Written as DNA, the CDR3 is TGTGCCAGCAGCTCCATGGATCCCTACCCCCGGGGAGATACGCAGTATTTT.

This clonotype was seen at least ten times. This sequence joins TRBV7-8 and TRBJ2-5, with D hard to call. The germline gives CDR1 SGHVS, CDR2 FQNEAQ. V was cut by 1 base and J by 1 base, with 10 bases left in between. The CDR3 has 15 amino acids. CDR3 DNA: TGTGCCAGCAGCTTAGTTTTGTCGGGCCAAGAGACCCAGTACTTC. This gives the protein CASSLVLSGQETQYF.

Points on this clonotype: A much larger clone sits a single nucleotide away, making a read error possible. This chain joins TRBV12-3 or TRBV12-4 and TRBJ2-3; D call uncertain. Trimming stripped 7 bases from V and 3 bases from J, with 11 bases between. The CDR3 consists of 13 residues. Here the CDR3 DNA reads TGTGCCAGCAATCTCGACCAGACAGATACGCAGTATTTT. Translation gives CASNLDQTDTQYF.

Turning to this clonotype: This clone may be a read error of a much larger clone one base away. The chain employs TRBV7-2 and TRBJ1-1; 8 bases match TRBD1. From germline, CDR1 is SGHTA and CDR2 FQGNSA. The CDR3 sequence is 15 residues long. Trimming removed 1 base from V and 6 bases from J; junction bases left unmatched: 7. CDR3 DNA sequence: TGTGCCAGCAGCTTAGTTTCGGCAGGGGGCGCTGAAGCTTTCTTT. Protein sequence: CASSLVSAGGAEAFF.

This clonotype has at least ten counts. The rearrangement links TRBV28 to TRBJ1-2; TRBD1 aligns across 11 bases. This CDR3 contains 17 residues. After removal of 3 bases from V and 3 bases from J, the junction contained 9 bases not matched to a gene. Germline loops: CDR1 MDHEN, CDR2 SYDVKM. The CDR3 sequence is CASSFNGRGQGDYGYTF. The CDR3 nucleotides are TGTGCCAGCAGTTTTAATGGACGGGGACAGGGGGACTATGGCTACACCTTC.

This clonotype was counted ten times or more. One junction end disagrees with the germline gene, perhaps due to a read error. V and J are TRBV20-1 and TRBJ1-5; D is perhaps TRBD1 (5 bases). CDR1 is DFQATT, CDR2 SNEGSKA, per germline (reference sequence). There are 15 residues in the CDR3. The CDR3 protein is CSAREGRYSNQPQHF. The CDR3 DNA sequence: TGCAGTGCCAGAGAGGGGCGATATAGCAATCAGCCCCAGCATTTT.

This clonotype was counted at least ten times. The chain uses TRBV7-2 and TRBJ2-7; D might be TRBD2 (6 bases). The length of the CDR3 is 15 residues. Germline CDR1 reads SGHTA; CDR2 reads FQGNSA. The V end lost 6 bases, the J end lost 0 bases, and 15 bases lay between the germline ends. The CDR3 DNA is TGTGCCAGCAGTCTTGGGGGGTCGAGCTCCTACGAGCAGTACTTC. It yields the protein CASSLGGSSSYEQYF. Full variable domain (outside the CDR3, taken from reference TRBV7-2 and TRBJ2-7): GAGVSQSPSNKVTEKGKDVELRCDPISGHTALYWYRQSLGQGLEFLIYFQGNSAPDKSGLPSDRFSAERTGGSVSTLTIQRTQQEDSAVYLCASSLGGSSSYEQYFGPGTRLTVT.

Comments on this clonotype: A much larger clone sits a single nucleotide away, making a read error possible. The chain links TRBV9 to TRBJ2-3; 11 nucleotides agree with TRBD1. V lost 3 bases, J lost 1 base, and 7 bases stayed unmatched. The CDR3 length is 17 residues. Germline V gene data show CDR1 as SGDLS and CDR2 as YYNGEE. CDR3 loop: CASSASDRGRGTDTQYF. CDR3 nucleotide sequence: TGTGCCAGCAGCGCATCGGACAGGGGGCGAGGCACAGATACGCAGTATTTT.

Details on this clonotype: At one end, the junction sequence differs from germline, possibly due to a read error. V usage is TRBV12-3 or TRBV12-4 and J usage is TRBJ2-3, with TRBD2 matching over 13 bases. The CDR3 loop spans 15 amino acids. CDR3 loop: CASSWTSGSTDAQYF. The CDR3 DNA sequence: TGTGCCAGCAGCTGGACTAGCGGGAGCACAGATGCGCAGTATTTT.

About this clonotype itself: The final CDR3 position lacks the conserved phenylalanine or tryptophan, pointing to a likely read error. The chain is built from TRBV13 and TRBJ1-1, with a possible D match to TRBD1 (6 bases). Germline CDR1 reads PRHDT; CDR2 reads FYEKMQ (reference sequence). Trimming took off 2 bases at V and 7 bases at J, with 17 bases between the two ends. The CDR3 sequence is 15 residues long. The CDR3 loop reads CASSLRQAQASEAFS. In nucleotides, the CDR3 is TGTGCCAGCAGCTTAAGACAGGCCCAAGCGAGTGAAGCTTTCTCT.

The rearrangement uses TRBV4-1 and TRBJ2-6, with D perhaps matching TRBD1 or TRBD2 (5 bases each). This CDR3 is 17 amino acids long. Looked up from germline, CDR1 is MGHRA and CDR2 is YSYEKL. Deletions cut 4 bases from V and 4 bases from J, with 17 bases between. CDR3 sequence (DNA): TGCGCCAGCAGCCCAACCCCGGGGCTAGGGGGGGCCAACGTCCTGACTTTC. Residues: CASSPTPGLGGANVLTF.

This clonotype was observed at least ten times. This chain connects TRBV6-2 or TRBV6-3 to TRBJ2-7, with a possible D match to TRBD1 (5 bases). Germline V lookup: CDR1 MNHEY, CDR2 SVGEGT. V was trimmed by 1 base and J by 3 bases, leaving 16 bases between them. The CDR3 contains 16 residues. CDR3 amino acids: CASSYLGSDRNYEQYF. CDR3 DNA sequence: TGTGCCAGCAGTTACTTAGGATCCGACAGAAACTACGAGCAGTACTTC.

This clonotype was detected ten times or more. The genes are TRBV5-1 and TRBJ2-5; D is undetermined. The CDR3 sequence is 13 residues long. V dropped 3 bases and J dropped 1 base, with 7 bases sitting between them. Germline V CDR1 and CDR2: SGHRS, YFSETQ. The DNA for the CDR3 is TGCGCCAGCAGCTGGGGAACCCAAGAGACCCAGTACTTC. Translation: CASSWGTQETQYF.

This clonotype was seen repeatedly, ten times or more. This chain uses TRBV7-9 with TRBJ2-3, with TRBD2 as a possible D gene (6 bases). CDR1 SEHNR and CDR2 FQNEAQ come from the germline V gene (reference sequence). CDR3 size: 15 residues. V dropped 0 bases and J dropped 4 bases, with 11 bases sitting between them. CDR3: CASSLATRAADTQYF. For the CDR3, the DNA is TGTGCCAGCAGCTTAGCGACTAGAGCTGCAGATACGCAGTATTTT.